This is a list of T cell receptor beta chains from one sample in a study of cytomegalovirus exposure and HLA in healthy donors. Method: immunoSEQ multiplex PCR; TCRdb's copy keeps in-frame clones and lacks some. The data contain 95,000 to 100,000 clones, more than 70% of them singletons. Sequencing was carried out using PBMCs. Receptors originate from a female donor in good health and CMV-seronegative. Both conserved end residues are part of each CDR3. A D gene is named only where the DNA matches it firmly. Expanded clones get a size class; other rows say once, few or many, or leave the size out.

TRBD2	14	TRBV10-1	TRBJ2-1	once	TGCGCCAGCGCCCCTAGCGGGGGTTACAATGAGCAGTTCTTC	CASAPSGGYNEQFF
-	11	TRBV20-1	TRBJ1-2	-	TGCAGTGCTAGCATAACTGAGGGCTACACCTTC	CSASITEGYTF
-	13	TRBV4-3	TRBJ2-7	-	TGCGCCAGCAGCCAGCAGGTCTCCTACGAGCAGTACTTC	CASSQQVSYEQYF
TRBD1	17	TRBV5-1	TRBJ1-1	-	TGCGCCAGCAGCTTGGCAAAAACAGGGGGGGGGCACACTGAAGCTTTCTTT	CASSLAKTGGGHTEAFF
-	12	TRBV14	TRBJ2-2	-	TGTGCCAGCAGCCCTAACAGGGGGGAGCTGTTTTTT	CASSPNRGELFF
-	18	TRBV7-6	TRBJ2-6	-	TGTGCCAGCAGCTTAGGAGGCGGGATCCCCTCTGGGGCCAACGTCCTGACTTTC	CASSLGGGIPSGANVLTF
TRBD1	15	TRBV7-9	TRBJ1-1	-	TGTGCCAGCAGCTTACAGGGGGCAATTGACACTGAAGCTTTCTTT	CASSLQGAIDTEAFF
-	16	TRBV4-3	TRBJ1-5	-	TGCGCCAGCAGCCCTGCCCCCTTTACACAGGGACAGCCCCAGCATTTT	CASSPAPFTQGQPQHF
-	14	TRBV4-2	TRBJ2-1	few	TGTGCCAGCAGCCAAGTACGGGGGGCATCTGAGCAGTTCTTC	CASSQVRGASEQFF
-	13	TRBV7-3	TRBJ2-5	-	TGTGCCAGCAGCTTCGGAGGTTGGGAGACCCAGTACTTC	CASSFGGWETQYF
-	13	TRBV19	TRBJ1-2	-	TGTGCCAGTAGTATAGATACCTATACCGGCTACACCTTC	CASSIDTYTGYTF
-	13	TRBV9	TRBJ1-1	-	TGTGCCAGCAGCACCCCGGGGGAGGGTGAGGCTTTCTTT	CASSTPGEGEAFF
-	13	TRBV11-2	TRBJ2-7	once	TGTGCCAGCAGCCCTGGCCTGGCCCTCGAGCAGTACTTC	CASSPGLALEQYF
-	13	TRBV5-1	TRBJ1-2	-	TGCGCCAGCAGCTTGGACGGGAACTATGGCTACACCTTC	CASSLDGNYGYTF
TRBD1	15	TRBV6-4	TRBJ2-3	-	TGTGCCAGCAGTGACTCAGGGGGCGCGACAGATACGCAGTATTTT	CASSDSGGATDTQYF
-	13	TRBV30	TRBJ1-2	few	TGTGCCTCATACCCTCCGGGGTCGGAAGGCTACACCTTC	CASYPPGSEGYTF
-	13	TRBV19	TRBJ2-5	-	TGTGCCAGTAGCAGGGGCCCGGTAGAGACCCAGTACTTC	CASSRGPVETQYF
-	14	TRBV9	TRBJ2-7	-	TGTGCCAGCAGCCCCGGACTGACGTCCTACGAGCAGTACTTC	CASSPGLTSYEQYF
-	13	TRBV28	TRBJ2-7	few	TGTGCCAGCAGTTGGCCTGCCTCCTACGAGCAGTACTTC	CASSWPASYEQYF
TRBD1	16	TRBV19	TRBJ1-1	-	TGTGCCAGTAGTATTAGGACAGGGAAGGGGAACACTGAAGCTTTCTTT	CASSIRTGKGNTEAFF
TRBD1	13	TRBV6-4	TRBJ1-6	-	TGTGCCAGCAGGGGACAGGAAAATTCACCCCTCCACTTT	CASRGQENSPLHF
-	15	TRBV19	TRBJ1-3	-	TGTGCCAGTAGGGAGGGTTTGGGCTCTGGAAACACCATATATTTT	CASREGLGSGNTIYF
-	18	TRBV27	TRBJ1-5	-	TGTGCCAGCAGTTTAAGGATGGGGGGGGGCAATAGCAATCAGCCCCAGCATTTT	CASSLRMGGGNSNQPQHF
TRBD1	13	TRBV5-6	TRBJ2-5	-	TGTGCCAGCAGTTCTGTCAGGGGGGAGACCCAGTACTTC	CASSSVRGETQYF
TRBD2	16	TRBV28	TRBJ2-1	-	TGTGCCAGCGGTTCAAGCGGGATAGTCTCCTACAATGAGCAGTTCTTC	CASGSSGIVSYNEQFF
-	12	TRBV4-1	TRBJ1-2	-	TGCGCCAGCAGCCAAGTCGGCTATGGCTACACCTTC	CASSQVGYGYTF
TRBD1	17	TRBV7-9	TRBJ1-2	-	TGTGCCAGCAGCTTATTACGGGACAGGGGATGGGACTATGGCTACACCTTC	CASSLLRDRGWDYGYTF
-	15	TRBV7-2	TRBJ2-7	-	TGTGCCAGCAGCTTAGCGGGTATGGCGGGATACGAGCAGTACTTC	CASSLAGMAGYEQYF
-	10	TRBV20-1	TRBJ2-7	-	TGCAGTATAGGGGCCTACGAGCAGTACTTC	CSIGAYEQYF
-	12	TRBV30	TRBJ2-1	-	TGTGCCTGGAGTGTATCGGACTATGAGCAGTTCTTC	CAWSVSDYEQFF
TRBD2	19	TRBV28	TRBJ2-2	-	TGTGCCAGCAAGACGGCGGGACTAGCGGGAGGGCCCGGCACCGGGGAGCTGTTTTTT	CASKTAGLAGGPGTGELFF
-	14	TRBV28	TRBJ1-3	-	TGTGCCAGCAGTCCCTCCGGGGCTGGAAACACCATATATTTT	CASSPSGAGNTIYF
-	16	TRBV19	TRBJ2-1	-	TGTGCCAGTAGTATAATCCAACAGGTCTCCTACAATGAGCAGTTCTTC	CASSIIQQVSYNEQFF
TRBD2	14	TRBV10-3	TRBJ2-7	-	TGTGCCATCAGGGGACTAGCGGAAACCTACGAGCAGTACTTC	CAIRGLAETYEQYF
TRBD2	15	TRBV5-3	TRBJ2-3	-	TGTGCCAGAAGCTCTAGCGGGGGGGCCGGAGATACGCAGTATTTT	CARSSSGGAGDTQYF
-	15	TRBV2	TRBJ1-4	-	TGTGCCAGCAGTGACTCTCCGGGATTGGGTGAAAAACTGTTTTTT	CASSDSPGLGEKLFF
TRBD1	14	TRBV19	TRBJ2-7	-	TGTGCCAGTAGTACGGGACAGGGCCCCTACGAGCAGTACTTC	CASSTGQGPYEQYF
TRBD1	15	TRBV5-6	TRBJ1-5	-	TGTGCCAGCAGCTGGGACAGGGAGGGCAATCAGCCCCAGCATTTT	CASSWDREGNQPQHF
-	12	TRBV6-1	TRBJ1-2	-	TGTGCCAGCAGTGAGGTCTGGGAGGGCTACACCTTC	CASSEVWEGYTF
TRBD2	15	TRBV29-1	TRBJ2-3	-	TGCAGCGTTGTCTACGGCGGGGGGCTCACAGATACGCAGTATTTT	CSVVYGGGLTDTQYF